The rows below give T cell receptor beta chains drawn from one sample of a study of blood T cell repertoires in COVID-19. Profiled with immunoSEQ multiplex PCR; TCRdb holds only in-frame clones, not every one. Here the sample spans 150,000 to 200,000 clones, about four fifths being singletons. The sequencing input was peripheral blood. All receptors come from a man aged 60 to 75 with active or convalescent COVID-19. Both conserved end residues are part of each CDR3. A D gene is named only where the DNA matches it firmly. Clone size is stated in some rows and not others, as once, few, many or a class when expanded.

TRBJ1-6,TRBV7-2,.,.,CASSSDGGYSPLHF,TGTGCCAGCAGTTCCGATGGGGGGTATTCACCCCTCCACTTT
TRBJ2-1,TRBV5-1,medium-sized,.,CASTWGQRSTKYNEQFF,TGCGCCAGCACCTGGGGACAACGATCAACAAAATACAATGAGCAGTTCTTC
TRBJ1-3,TRBV28,few,.,CASSLGGVGNTIYF,TGTGCCAGCAGTTTAGGGGGCGTTGGAAACACCATATATTTT
TRBJ1-6,TRBV15,.,TRBD1,CATSTDRDNSPLHF,TGTGCCACCAGTACGGACAGGGATAATTCACCCCTCCACTTT
TRBJ1-5,TRBV2,once,.,CASSAPAGLSNQPQHF,TGTGCCAGCAGTGCCCCGGCAGGGCTTAGCAATCAGCCCCAGCATTTT
TRBJ2-7,TRBV5-1,many,.,CASNSGDSAYEQYF,TGCGCCAGCAACTCGGGGGACAGCGCTTACGAGCAGTACTTC
TRBJ1-2,TRBV3-1/TRBV3-2,.,.,CASSPPDSYGYTF,TGTGCCAGCAGCCCGCCGGACAGCTATGGCTACACCTTC
TRBJ2-5,TRBV5-1,.,TRBD2,CASSKGLAGGSLVETQYF,TGCGCCAGCAGCAAAGGACTAGCGGGAGGGTCGTTGGTGGAGACCCAGTACTTC
TRBJ2-7,TRBV9,few,.,CASSVNSGYEQYF,TGTGCCAGCAGCGTAAATTCGGGCTACGAGCAGTACTTC
TRBJ2-3,TRBV5-1,.,.,CASSLVPGSGTDTQYF,TGCGCCAGCAGCTTGGTTCCCGGGAGTGGGACAGATACGCAGTATTTT
TRBJ1-1,TRBV6-5,.,TRBD1,CASSRTGTGVEAFF,TGTGCCAGCAGCAGGACCGGGACAGGGGTCGAAGCTTTCTTT
TRBJ2-1,TRBV6-1,.,.,CASSEVGLAHNEQFF,TGTGCCAGCAGTGAAGTCGGGCTAGCCCACAATGAGCAGTTCTTC
TRBJ2-1,TRBV5-1,once,TRBD2,CASSLGGLAGGYNEQFF,TGCGCCAGCAGCTTGGGGGGACTAGCGGGAGGCTACAATGAGCAGTTCTTC
TRBJ2-7,TRBV29-1,.,.,CSGGNTGSQSSEQYF,TGCAGCGGGGGGAATACCGGGAGTCAAAGTTCGGAGCAGTACTTC
TRBJ2-1,TRBV5-4,.,TRBD1,CASSMGQGGYNEQFF,TGTGCCAGCAGCATGGGACAGGGGGGGTACAATGAGCAGTTCTTC
TRBJ1-2,TRBV6-1,many,TRBD1,CASSEAIGGAGGYGYTF,TGTGCCAGCAGTGAAGCGATCGGGGGGGCAGGGGGATATGGCTACACCTTC
TRBJ2-1,TRBV7-3,.,TRBD1,CASRSMGTGDNEQFF,TGTGCCAGCAGGTCTATGGGGACAGGGGACAATGAGCAGTTCTTC
TRBJ2-7,TRBV19,.,TRBD1,CASSIGMGTGMTYEQYF,TGTGCCAGTAGTATAGGAATGGGGACAGGGATGACCTACGAGCAGTACTTC
TRBJ2-7,TRBV28,once,.,CASSSSGTRVEQYF,TGTGCCAGCAGTTCCTCCGGGACAAGGGTCGAGCAGTACTTC
TRBJ2-7,TRBV4-1,.,.,CASSLQTGGYEQYF,TGCGCCAGCAGCCTACAGACAGGCGGGTACGAGCAGTACTTC
TRBJ1-4,TRBV29-1,.,.,CSVAGQGNEKLFF,TGCAGCGTTGCCGGGCAGGGGAATGAAAAACTGTTTTTT
TRBJ2-7,TRBV7-6,few,TRBD1,CASSLSGQGAYEQYF,TGTGCCAGCAGCTTAAGTGGACAGGGAGCCTACGAGCAGTACTTC
TRBJ2-3,TRBV7-3,.,TRBD2,CASSLSGGRADTQYF,TGTGCCAGCAGCCTAAGCGGGGGACGGGCAGATACGCAGTATTTT
TRBJ2-1,TRBV7-2,many,.,CASSPPSGVRNEQFF,TGTGCCAGCAGCCCACCATCCGGAGTTCGTAATGAGCAGTTCTTC
TRBJ2-6,TRBV29-1,.,TRBD1,CSGRQGTILREGANVLTF,TGCAGCGGACGACAGGGTACTATATTAAGAGAGGGGGCCAACGTCCTGACTTTC
TRBJ2-2,TRBV5-1,.,TRBD1,CASSLAVGGQGAGELFF,TGCGCCAGCAGCTTGGCGGTGGGGGGACAGGGCGCCGGGGAGCTGTTTTTT
TRBJ1-4,TRBV5-5,.,.,CASSFGGVGEKLFF,TGTGCCAGCAGCTTTGGGGGCGTGGGTGAAAAACTGTTTTTT
TRBJ1-2,TRBV28,once,TRBD1,CASRGTGVGYGYTF,TGTGCCAGCAGGGGGACAGGGGTTGGCTATGGCTACACCTTC
TRBJ2-2,TRBV5-8,once,TRBD2,CASSLAGYGTGELFF,TGTGCCAGCAGCTTAGCGGGATATGGGACCGGGGAGCTGTTTTTT
TRBJ1-6,TRBV19,.,TRBD1,CASSMGDRVQSPLHF,TGTGCCAGTAGTATGGGGGACAGGGTCCAATCACCCCTCCACTTT
TRBJ2-5,TRBV6-5,.,TRBD1,CASSNRGKLETQYF,TGTGCCAGCAGTAACAGGGGAAAATTGGAGACCCAGTACTTC
TRBJ1-4,TRBV2,.,TRBD1,CASSDAGQGREKLFF,TGTGCCAGCAGTGATGCGGGACAGGGACGGGAAAAACTGTTTTTT
TRBJ2-1,TRBV5-8,.,.,CASSSNRAYNEQFF,TGTGCCAGCAGCTCGAACAGGGCTTACAATGAGCAGTTCTTC
TRBJ2-5,TRBV10-3,.,TRBD1,CAISPGQQETQYF,TGTGCCATCAGTCCGGGACAGCAAGAGACCCAGTACTTC
TRBJ1-3,TRBV6-5,.,TRBD1,CASLTGGGNTIYF,TGTGCCAGCCTTACAGGGGGTGGAAACACCATATATTTT
TRBJ1-2,TRBV5-1,.,.,CASSSRTTGNYGYTF,TGCGCCAGCAGCTCCCGTACGACTGGGAACTATGGCTACACCTTC
TRBJ2-4,TRBV7-2,.,.,CASSLAPIAKNIQYF,TGTGCCAGCAGCTTAGCTCCCATAGCCAAAAACATTCAGTACTTC
TRBJ2-5,TRBV5-6,.,.,CASSPVGQGETQYF,TGTGCCAGCAGCCCCGTAGGGCAGGGGGAGACCCAGTACTTC
TRBJ1-1,TRBV3-1/TRBV3-2,.,TRBD1,CASSHQDRGNTEAFF,TGTGCCAGCAGCCACCAGGACAGGGGAAACACTGAAGCTTTCTTT
TRBJ1-6,TRBV28,.,TRBD1,CASSLDPAGGYNSPLHF,TGTGCCAGCAGTTTAGATCCGGCAGGGGGCTATAATTCACCCCTCCACTTT
TRBJ2-7,TRBV19,.,.,CASSPRQGPYEQYF,TGTGCCAGTAGTCCCCGGCAGGGCCCCTACGAGCAGTACTTC
TRBJ2-7,TRBV10-3,.,TRBD1,CAIRLTGVDEQYF,TGTGCCATCAGATTGACAGGGGTCGACGAGCAGTACTTC
TRBJ2-5,TRBV5-1,.,TRBD1,CASSVQGLGETQYF,TGCGCCAGCAGCGTACAGGGGTTGGGGGAGACCCAGTACTTC
TRBJ2-3,TRBV11-3,.,TRBD2,CASSPGLAGGADTQYF,TGTGCCAGCAGCCCGGGACTAGCGGGAGGGGCAGATACGCAGTATTTT
TRBJ1-1,TRBV11-3,.,TRBD1,CASSKGQGAGNTEAFF,TGTGCCAGCAGCAAGGGACAGGGGGCGGGGAACACTGAAGCTTTCTTT
TRBJ1-5,TRBV13,.,TRBD1,CASSSGTGGQPQHF,TGTGCCAGCAGCTCAGGGACAGGGGGTCAGCCCCAGCATTTT
TRBJ2-7,TRBV5-1,once,TRBD1,CASSPGQGAREQYF,TGCGCCAGCAGCCCGGGACAGGGGGCACGTGAGCAGTACTTC
TRBJ2-5,TRBV6-5,.,TRBD2,CASSDSGGAAETQYF,TGTGCCAGCAGCGATAGCGGGGGGGCCGCGGAGACCCAGTACTTC
TRBJ2-3,TRBV6-4,few,TRBD2,CASSDPPRGEPFTDTQYF,TGTGCCAGCAGTGACCCGCCGCGGGGGGAACCCTTCACAGATACGCAGTATTTT
TRBJ2-3,TRBV24-1,.,TRBD2,CATSDLEAGGADTQYF,TGTGCCACCAGTGATTTGGAAGCGGGAGGGGCAGATACGCAGTATTTT
TRBJ1-5,TRBV11-3,.,.,CAPLSQPQHF,TGTGCCCCTCTATCTCAGCCCCAGCATTTT
TRBJ2-3,TRBV27,.,TRBD2,CASSLAGRGRGNTDTQYF,TGTGCCAGCAGTTTAGCGGGCCGCGGGAGGGGAAACACAGATACGCAGTATTTT
TRBJ1-2,TRBV5-1,.,.,CASSEGANYGYTF,TGCGCCAGCAGCGAGGGTGCTAACTATGGCTACACCTTC
TRBJ2-3,TRBV4-1,.,TRBD2,CASSQILAMVADTQYF,TGCGCCAGCAGCCAAATACTAGCGATGGTCGCAGATACGCAGTATTTT
TRBJ2-1,TRBV7-3,.,TRBD2,CASSSGTSGLNEQFF,TGTGCCAGCAGCTCCGGGACTAGCGGGCTCAATGAGCAGTTCTTC